These 7 T cell receptor beta chains were all obtained from the same sample, sequenced in a study of post-analysis software for immune sequencing data. Findings and caveats of the study: Patients used about 5 TRBV segments, including TRBV5-6, TRBV5-1 and TRBV20-1, more often than controls.

Prepared libraries of TCR beta cDNA carried unique molecular identifiers. TCRdb analysed the PCR reads with MiXCR anew, one entry per CDR3 protein. The sample lists around 250,000 distinct CDR3 sequences; about 38% were seen once. Their cognate antigens are unknown. Sequencing used blood. The receptor set was obtained from a girl between 10 and 17 years old with multiple sclerosis.

There are a few counts of this clonotype. The chain couples TRBV28 to TRBJ1-3; D is possibly TRBD1 (5 bases). This CDR3 comprises 14 residues. CDR1 and CDR2 (germline): MDHEN, SYDVKM. The V end was cut by 6 bases, the J end by 0 bases, with 9 bases between. The CDR3 protein is CASSRGDSGNTIYF. Here the CDR3 DNA reads TGTGCCAGCAGCCGGGGGGACTCTGGAAACACCATATATTTT.

A note on this clonotype: A much larger clone sits a single nucleotide away, making a read error possible. This chain links TRBV20-1 with TRBJ2-3, with 10 nucleotides matching TRBD2. V lost 6 bases, J lost 8 bases, and 11 bases stayed unmatched. The CDR3 length is 14 residues. Germline V gives CDR1 DFQATT, CDR2 SNEGSKA (reference sequence). For the CDR3, the DNA is TGCAGTGCCGACGGACTAGCGGAATCGGCTACGCAGTATTTT. This codes for CSADGLAESATQYF.

This clonotype came up many times. Here the CDR3 DNA reads TGTGCCAGCAGCTTAACGGATTACTACGAGCAGTACTTC. This translates into CASSLTDYYEQYF. The chain couples TRBV7-6 to TRBJ2-7; D call uncertain. Germline lookup yields CDR1 SGHVS and CDR2 FNYEAQ. The CDR3 length is 13 residues. Trimming left V 2 bases short and J 3 bases short, with 8 bases between.

The V call is TRBV11-2, the J call TRBJ2-1; 11 nucleotides align to TRBD2. This CDR3 is 13 amino acids long. Trimming removed 5 bases from V and 10 bases from J; junction bases left unmatched: 4. The germline gives CDR1 SGHAT, CDR2 FQNNGV. The CDR3 region is CASSPRTSGEQFF. The CDR3 DNA reads as TGTGCCAGCAGCCCGCGGACTAGCGGGGAGCAGTTCTTC.

The V and J genes are TRBV6-2 or TRBV6-3 and TRBJ2-5, with 11 bases lining up with TRBD2. Germline CDR1 MNHEY, CDR2 SVGEGT. This CDR3 comprises 16 residues. V shed 7 bases, J shed 1 base, and the junction held 8 bases outside the gene matches. The CDR3 spells CASTPGTSGGQETQYF. The CDR3 region has the DNA TGTGCCAGCACCCCAGGAACTAGCGGGGGCCAAGAGACCCAGTACTTC.

The V gene is TRBV5-5, the J gene TRBJ2-5; the match to TRBD1 covers 8 bases. J was trimmed by 11 bases and V by 4 bases; bases with no gene match: 19. There are 16 residues in the CDR3. Germline values: CDR1 SGHKS, CDR2 YYEKEE (reference sequence). In DNA form, the CDR3 reads TGTGCCAGCAGCACGGGACAGGCGGGACCCTACAATGAGCAGTACTTC. It is translated as CASSTGQAGPYNEQYF.

The V and J genes are TRBV27 and TRBJ2-5; possible D gene TRBD1, 6 bases. Germline V gene data show CDR1 as MNHEY and CDR2 as SMNVEV (reference sequence). V was shortened by 5 bases and J by 5 bases, with 15 bases between the two germline ends. CDR3 length equals 14 residues. DNA of the CDR3: TGTGCCAGCAGTCTAATGGGGGCGGAGGAGACCCAGTACTTC. Encoded protein: CASSLMGAEETQYF.